The 8 T cell receptor beta chains presented below share a single source sample, sequenced in a study of early T cells in non-severe SARS-CoV-2 infection (dated by TCRdb to the early 2020s). The library was produced with 5' RACE. Sequencing was performed on a NextSeq 500. TCRdb reprocessed the public reads (quality trimming at Q25 with fastp, clone calling with MiXCR) and kept in-frame beta chains. CDR3 protein sequences are deduplicated, and each keeps its most common genes and DNA. The sample table holds about 40,000 distinct CDR3 sequences, of which 23% were seen once. In total, the top ten clones hold under 6% of the sample. The sequencing used whole blood, collected at baseline. The source is an adult who was a healthcare worker with PCR-confirmed SARS-CoV-2 infection or an uninfected control (not recorded which).

The chain employs TRBV6-6 and TRBJ2-7, with a possible D match to TRBD1 (6 bases). The CDR3 is 13 amino acids. The V and J ends lost 2 bases and 7 bases respectively, with 12 bases between them. CDR1 is MNHNY and CDR2 is SVGAGI in the germline V gene (reference sequence). CDR3 coding DNA: TGTGCCAGCAGTTACCAGGGAAGGGGGGAGCAGTACTTC. The encoded protein is CASSYQGRGEQYF.

The genes are TRBV6-5 and TRBJ2-1, with 8 bases fitting TRBD1. J was trimmed by 7 bases and V by 6 bases; bases with no gene match: 2. CDR3 size: 12 residues. Germline loops: CDR1 MNHEY, CDR2 SVGAGI. The CDR3 DNA follows: TGTGCCAGCAGCCACAGGGGGAATGAGCAGTTCTTC. Protein sequence: CASSHRGNEQFF.

The V and J genes are TRBV12-3 or TRBV12-4 and TRBJ2-4, with 7 bases lining up with TRBD1. CDR3 length equals 13 residues. The V gene end was trimmed by 6 bases and the J gene end by 6 bases; junction bases not matched to a gene: 5. CDR3 in amino acids: CASSPAGGNIQYF. Here the CDR3 DNA reads TGTGCCAGCAGCCCAGCAGGGGGAAACATTCAGTACTTC.

V gene TRBV2 combines with J gene TRBJ2-4; the D is unclear. From germline, CDR1 is SNHLY and CDR2 FYNNEI. This CDR3 contains 15 residues. V lost 6 bases, J lost 4 bases, and 16 bases lay in between. The CDR3 here is CASSDPARLKNIQYF. The CDR3 nucleotides are TGTGCCAGCAGCGACCCAGCGAGGCTGAAAAACATTCAGTACTTC.

This clonotype was counted a few times. The gene calls are TRBV20-1 and TRBJ1-6, with TRBD1 identical over 9 bases. Germline CDR1 DFQATT, CDR2 SNEGSKA (reference sequence). The CDR3 length is 13 residues. Trimming removed 5 bases from V and 8 bases from J; junction bases left unmatched: 4. CDR3 sequence reads: CSAGGQGDSPLHF. The CDR3 DNA reads as TGCAGTGCTGGGGGACAGGGAGATTCACCCCTCCACTTT.

This clonotype was picked up a small number of times. This chain joins TRBV30 and TRBJ1-1; D is ambiguous. In germline, CDR1 is GTSNPN, CDR2 SVGIG (reference sequence). This CDR3 has 13 residues. V lost 3 bases to trimming and J lost 5 bases, with 13 bases between them. DNA for the CDR3: TGTGCCTGGAGCGTGGACCGAACTACTGAAGCTTTCTTT. Its protein is CAWSVDRTTEAFF.

This clonotype was found a few times. This chain joins TRBV12-3 or TRBV12-4 and TRBJ1-5; D possibly corresponds to TRBD1 (6 bases). The CDR3 is 17 residues long. The ends were cut back, 4 bases at V and 6 bases at J, with 22 bases in the middle. The CDR3 protein is CASSWGHTRSRSQPQHF. The CDR3 DNA follows: TGTGCCAGCAGTTGGGGACACACTCGATCTCGTTCTCAGCCCCAGCATTTT.

The V and J genes are TRBV20-1 and TRBJ2-2; perhaps TRBD1 as D (5 bases). Germline CDR1 and CDR2: DFQATT and SNEGSKA (reference sequence). The CDR3 runs 14 residues. With 5 bases removed from V and 3 bases from J, the gap between germline ends came to 13 bases. The CDR3 DNA sequence: TGCAGTGCTGGGATTTGGGGCGACACCGGGGAGCTGTTTTTT. Translating gives CSAGIWGDTGELFF.